The text below deals with one TCR beta chain. Its specificity is not known. This sample was included in a study of blood T cells in healthy people across ages. Total RNA, at least 5.5 micrograms per sample, came from PBMCs. Using a J-beta primer mix together with a sample-barcoded 5' primer, a second PCR was run for roughly 6 to 11 cycles. TCRdb redid the calling of the 5' RACE reads with MiXCR, one entry per CDR3 protein. The sample carries approximately 810,000 distinct CDR3 sequences, around 28% recorded once. Overall study findings and caveats: The authors considered diversity estimates from one million T cells to be underestimates. Naive and antigen-experienced cells were not separated, limiting conclusive comparison.

The length of the CDR3 is 11 residues. V lost 3 bases, J lost 7 bases, and 6 bases lay in between. The germline V gene encodes CDR1 MGHDK and CDR2 SYGVNS. This receptor was taken from a woman of 80 years or more in good health. This chain connects TRBV25-1 to TRBJ1-2, with D maybe TRBD1 (5 bases). Sample: blood. This CDR3 reads CASSEGVGYTF. CDR3 DNA sequence: TGTGCCAGCAGTGAGGGGGTTGGCTACACCTTC.